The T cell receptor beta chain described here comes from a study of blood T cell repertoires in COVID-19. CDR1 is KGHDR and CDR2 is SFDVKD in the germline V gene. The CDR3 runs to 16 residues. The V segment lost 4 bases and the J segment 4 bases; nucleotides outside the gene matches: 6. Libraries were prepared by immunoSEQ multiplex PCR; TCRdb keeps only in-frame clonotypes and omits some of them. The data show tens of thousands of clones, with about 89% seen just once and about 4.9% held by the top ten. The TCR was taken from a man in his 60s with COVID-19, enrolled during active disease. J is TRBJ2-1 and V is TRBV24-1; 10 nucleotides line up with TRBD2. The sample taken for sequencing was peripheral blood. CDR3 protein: CATSDPLAGMYNEQFF. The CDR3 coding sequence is TGTGCCACCAGTGACCCACTAGCGGGGATGTACAATGAGCAGTTCTTC.